This record covers a single T cell receptor (beta chain). Its antigen is currently not known. No base-level quality is on record; no much larger clone is a single base apart. This specimen comes from a study of blood T cell repertoires in COVID-19 (TCRdb year 2020). Describing the broader study: Collaborator samples came from the United States, Italy and Spain and covered acute and convalescent phases of COVID-19. Samples were obtained from the ongoing ImmuneRACE study (first 160 participants) and from about 1,300 subjects provided by 6 global collaborators. Sample metadata almost always included a de-identified subject ID, COVID-19 status, age in years and sex. The repertoires were released in a freely available public database meant as a resource for research on the immune response to SARS-CoV-2. The prospective study material was composed of cDNA or gDNA derived from T cells, B-cell-depleted T cells, or PBMCs. Deeply sampled blood TCRbeta repertoires from subjects exposed to, actively infected with, or recovered from COVID-19 were included in the dataset. Where HLA class I and class II types were available, the types were taken from metadata supplied by the sample provider, not from assay-based typing.

TCRbeta CDR3 regions were amplified from genomic DNA using the immunoSEQ Assay, a bias-controlled multiplex PCR. On the study's bioinformatics: The number of nucleated cells in each sample was estimated from the amplification of reference gene primers within the assay. To quantify the absolute abundance of each unique TCRbeta CDR3 rearrangement, sequence reads were collapsed and filtered. For each sample, productive Simpson clonality was calculated as the square root of Simpson's diversity index over productive rearrangements. In its TCRdb copy, this immuneACCESS table keeps in-frame sequences only and misses some clones. Where compared with another copy, unresolved V genes explain less than half of these, and the others have no known cause. That table is the source of V, J and clone size, and D and trimming were worked out from the DNA. The sample contains 200,000 or so clones, roughly 82% of them found a single time. More than 5% of the sample goes to the ten largest clones.

Beyond this particular receptor, the publication reports: The amount of clinical and demographic metadata varied by source and participant and was provided uncurated.

The collaborating institutions used their own protocols to collect whole blood in K2EDTA tubes. Collaborator samples were shipped for TCRbeta analysis as frozen whole blood, isolated PBMCs, or DNA extracted from either sample type. This receptor was taken from a woman in her thirties with acute or convalescent COVID-19. Sequencing was performed on peripheral blood.

The DNA reads as follows: TGCAGCGTTGAAGTTGGCGGCGCCGGGAAACTGTTTTTT. Protein translation: CSVEVGGAGKLFF. Recombination connected TRBV29-1 to TRBJ1-4; no D segment can be confidently identified. Inclusive of the bounding cysteine and phenylalanine, the CDR3 is 13 residues long. CDR3 DNA is the only sequence kept; it has 39 bases, read in frame from the first base. Trimming takes 1 base from V and 11 bases from J, and the germline ends sit 14 bases apart. According to the germline V gene, CDR1 reads SQVTM and CDR2 reads ANQGSEA.